Listed here are 19 T cell receptor beta chains from one sample, sequenced in a study of T cells in tuberculosis. Time point here: new active TB diagnosis, blood taken before or within 7 days of starting treatment. Sequencing used immunoSEQ multiplex PCR; TCRdb keeps in-frame clones, though not all of them. The table has about 38,000 clones, approximately 93% seen once. Sequenced material: PBMCs, taken at tuberculosis diagnosis. These receptors were collected from an adult with tuberculosis.

This chain links TRBV2 with TRBJ2-1; TRBD1 matches at 10 bases. The CDR3 is made up of 14 amino acids. Trimming cost V 6 bases and J 12 bases; bases outside gene matches: 11. Germline CDR1 and CDR2: SNHLY and FYNNEI. The CDR3 DNA is TGTGCCAGCAGAGAGGGACAGGGGACGGGGAGGCAGTTCTTC. Translating it yields CASREGQGTGRQFF.

V is TRBV11-2 and J is TRBJ2-5; 8 bases map to TRBD2. Germline CDR1 and CDR2: SGHAT and FQNNGV. J was trimmed by 2 bases and V by 1 base; bases with no gene match: 6. This CDR3 region has 16 residues. CDR3 coding DNA: TGTGCCAGCAGCTTAGCGGGGGGGCAGAGACAAGAGACCCAGTACTTC. Amino acid sequence: CASSLAGGQRQETQYF.

The chain uses TRBV29-1 and TRBJ2-7, with unresolved D. This CDR3 has 13 residues. The germline CDR1 and CDR2 sequences are SQVTM and ANQGSEA. Deletions cut 2 bases from V and 2 bases from J, with 10 bases between. The CDR3 protein is CSVESRGAYEQYF. The CDR3 nucleotides are TGCAGCGTTGAATCACGAGGCGCCTACGAGCAGTACTTC.

The chain links TRBV7-7 to TRBJ2-5, with D maybe TRBD2 (6 bases). The V end lost 6 bases, the J end lost 5 bases, and 16 bases lay between the germline ends. The CDR3 sequence is 14 residues long. The germline CDR1 and CDR2 sequences are SSHAT and FNYEAQ (reference sequence). Here the CDR3 reads CASSSSGAGETQYF. CDR3 in DNA: TGTGCCAGCAGTTCGTCCGGGGCGGGGGAGACCCAGTACTTC.

The chain combines TRBV25-1 with TRBJ1-1; weak D call: TRBD1 (5 bases). V lost 6 bases and J lost 4, with 18 bases in between. Per the germline V gene, CDR1 is MGHDK and CDR2 is SYGVNS. There are 15 residues in the CDR3. CDR3 region: CASRGPSGAITEAFF. CDR3 sequence (DNA): TGTGCCAGCAGGGGGCCTTCGGGAGCGATCACTGAAGCTTTCTTT.

The chain is built from TRBV18 and TRBJ1-2; D may be TRBD1 (5 bases). The CDR3 has 15 residues. Germline assignment: CDR1 KGHSH and CDR2 LQKENI. The V end was cut by 3 bases, the J end by 6 bases, with 17 bases between. As DNA, the CDR3 is TGTGCCAGCTCACCCGCTTCCCTCCAGGGAAATGGCTACACCTTC. Protein product: CASSPASLQGNGYTF.

V gene TRBV5-6 combines with J gene TRBJ2-7; no definite D call. Germline lookup yields CDR1 SGHDT and CDR2 YYEEEE. The CDR3 is made up of 15 amino acids. Trimming took off 0 bases at V and 6 bases at J, with 16 bases between the two ends. CDR3 region: CASSLGHARALEQYF. The CDR3 DNA reads TGTGCCAGCAGCTTGGGGCACGCTCGTGCTCTCGAGCAGTACTTC.

The DNA of the CDR3 is TGTGCCAGCAGTTTAAATCTCCCCGCCTGGAGCGAGCAGTACTTC. It specifies CASSLNLPAWSEQYF. The rearrangement uses TRBV27 and TRBJ2-7; D gene unclear. The length of the CDR3 is 15 residues. V shed 2 bases and J shed 6 bases, with 17 bases lying between them. Germline values: CDR1 MNHEY, CDR2 SMNVEV (reference sequence).

The chain uses TRBV5-1 and TRBJ2-2; perhaps TRBD2 as D (6 bases). The germline gives CDR1 SGHRS, CDR2 YFSETQ. This CDR3 spans 14 amino acids. V shed 0 bases and J shed 5 bases, with 8 bases lying between them. This chain's CDR3 is CASSLVRGTGELFF. CDR3 nucleotides: TGCGCCAGCAGCTTGGTCCGGGGGACCGGGGAGCTGTTTTTT.

The sample holds one count of this clone. The chain has TRBV7-2 and TRBJ2-7, with 7 bases lining up with TRBD1. V lost 5 bases to trimming and J lost 6 bases; unmatched junction nucleotides: 13. Germline V lookup: CDR1 SGHTA, CDR2 FQGNSA. The CDR3 consists of 15 residues. CDR3 region: CASSPIPGGKGEQYF. For the CDR3, the DNA is TGTGCCAGCAGCCCGATCCCAGGGGGAAAAGGCGAGCAGTACTTC.

The chain has TRBV5-1 and TRBJ2-1, with D maybe TRBD1 (5 bases). Trimming took off 5 bases at V and 0 bases at J, with 12 bases between the two ends. The CDR3 runs 15 residues. The germline V gene has CDR1 SGHRS and CDR2 YFSETQ. The CDR3 nucleotides are TGCGCCAGCAGTACTGGACATAGCTCCTACAATGAGCAGTTCTTC. This sequence encodes CASSTGHSSYNEQFF.

The rearrangement links TRBV5-1 to TRBJ2-7; D is perhaps TRBD1 (5 bases). The CDR3 is made up of 14 amino acids. The V end lost 0 bases, the J end lost 5 bases, and 12 bases lay between the germline ends. CDR1 and CDR2 from the germline V gene are SGHRS and YFSETQ. The CDR3 spells CASSLGQRRDEQYF. CDR3 sequence (DNA): TGCGCCAGCAGCTTGGGACAGCGACGGGACGAGCAGTACTTC.

V and J are TRBV6-4 and TRBJ2-1, with a possible D match to TRBD2 (5 bases). Germline values: CDR1 MRHNA, CDR2 SNTAGT. The CDR3 has 13 amino acids. Trimming left V 0 bases short and J 9 bases short, with 9 bases between. The CDR3, as DNA: TGTGCCAGCAGTGACTCCCGGGCGGGTGAGCAGTTCTTC. Amino acid sequence: CASSDSRAGEQFF.

The gene calls are TRBV25-1 and TRBJ2-7, with 9 bases fitting TRBD1. This CDR3 has 15 residues. Trimming cost V 3 bases and J 6 bases; bases outside gene matches: 9. CDR1 is MGHDK, CDR2 SYGVNS, per germline. The CDR3 protein is CASSDIRDRVSEQYF. CDR3 DNA: TGTGCCAGCAGTGACATTCGGGACAGGGTCTCCGAGCAGTACTTC.

V usage is TRBV7-3 and J usage is TRBJ2-1; D not certain. There are 13 residues in the CDR3. Germline V lookup: CDR1 SGHTA, CDR2 FQGTGA. The V gene lost 5 bases and the J gene lost 5 bases, with 10 bases spanning the gap. The CDR3 region is CASSPVSNNEQFF. CDR3 bases: TGTGCCAGCAGCCCGGTTTCCAACAATGAGCAGTTCTTC.

The CDR3 loop reads CASSFTGGKGISEQFF. The CDR3 nucleotides are TGTGCCAGCAGCTTTACCGGGGGAAAGGGGATAAGTGAGCAGTTCTTC. V gene TRBV11-3 combines with J gene TRBJ2-1; a weak D match, TRBD2 (6 bases). Per germline, CDR1 SGHNT and CDR2 YENEEA. Trimming removed 3 bases at V and 9 bases at J, with 21 bases between. The CDR3 covers 16 residues.

The rearrangement uses TRBV5-4 and TRBJ1-1, with 7 bases lining up with TRBD1. Germline loops: CDR1 SGHNT, CDR2 YYREEE (reference sequence). The length of the CDR3 is 14 residues. V lost 3 bases and J lost 2; bases outside the gene matches: 4. This CDR3 is CASSSRDRNTEAFF. CDR3 sequence (DNA): TGTGCCAGCAGCTCCCGGGACAGAAACACTGAAGCTTTCTTT.

The chain couples TRBV6-5 to TRBJ2-7, with a tentative D call TRBD2 (6 bases). Trimming stripped 6 bases from V and 3 bases from J, with 18 bases between. Germline V gene lookup returns CDR1 MNHEY and CDR2 SVGAGI. CDR3 size: 15 residues. CDR3 sequence (DNA): TGTGCCAGCAGCTTAGGCGGGAACATAAACTACGAGCAGTACTTC. Protein: CASSLGGNINYEQYF.

The V gene is TRBV9, the J gene TRBJ2-7, with D perhaps TRBD1 (6 bases). The V end lost 0 bases, the J end lost 5 bases, and 18 bases lay between the germline ends. CDR1 is SGDLS, CDR2 YYNGEE, per germline. The CDR3 loop spans 16 amino acids. The CDR3 sequence is CASSVAGGPQGHEQYF. The CDR3 bases are TGTGCCAGCAGCGTAGCCGGAGGTCCACAGGGCCACGAGCAGTACTTC.